This is a list of T cell receptor beta chains from one sample in a study of esophageal squamous cell carcinoma under preoperative chemotherapy. TCRdb called the PCR reads again in MiXCR, with one record for every CDR3 protein. The sample lists about 30,000 distinct CDR3 sequences, 45% to 55% occurring once. Specimen collection occurred from a patient given preoperative chemotherapy. The receptor set was obtained from a human donor with esophageal squamous cell carcinoma. The donor label of this sample is uncertain. The CDR3 runs from the conserved cysteine through the conserved F or W. Fields, in order: D gene, clone size, V gene, J gene, CDR3 DNA, CDR3 protein. The D gene is left open where the match is weak. Expanded clones get a size class; other rows say once, few or many, or leave the size out.

TRBD2,many,TRBV7-3,TRBJ2-5,TGTGCCAGCAGCCCGGGACTAGCGGGAGAGACCCAGTACTTC,CASSPGLAGETQYF
-,once,TRBV28,TRBJ2-1,TGTGCCAGCAGTTCTGGGTCCTACGAGCAGTTCTTC,CASSSGSYEQFF
-,-,TRBV7-2,TRBJ2-4,TGTGCCAGCAGCGCCCAGGGGCGGAGAGGGAAAAACACGCAGTATTTC,CASSAQGRRGKNTQYF
TRBD1,many,TRBV6-6,TRBJ1-2,TGTGCCAGCAGTTACTACAGGGGGCTGGATGGCTACACCTTC,CASSYYRGLDGYTF
TRBD1,-,TRBV20-1,TRBJ2-2,TGCAGTGTACCGGGACAGGGCACCGGGGAGCTGTTTTTT,CSVPGQGTGELFF
TRBD1,-,TRBV28,TRBJ2-4,TGTGCCAGCAGCCCCCCGACGGACAGGCAAAACATTCAGTACTTC,CASSPPTDRQNIQYF
TRBD2,many,TRBV27,TRBJ2-7,TGTGCCAGCAGCCCAACCGGGACTAGAAACTACGAGCAGTACTTC,CASSPTGTRNYEQYF
-,-,TRBV12-3/TRBV12-4,TRBJ2-5,TGTGCGGGGACCGGGCGCCGGGACAAAGACACCCAGTACTTC,CAGTGRRDKDTQYF
-,many,TRBV11-2,TRBJ1-1,TGTGCCAGCTCGAACGCAGGGGTGTCGTATAACACTGAAGCTTTCTTT,CASSNAGVSYNTEAFF
TRBD1,-,TRBV7-2,TRBJ2-4,TGTGCCAGCAGCCCACAGGGGCTGAGAGGGAAAGACACTCAGTCTTTC,CASSPQGLRGKDTQSF
-,many,TRBV7-2,TRBJ2-7,TGTGCCAGCAGCTTAGCGAGAGCGTCCTACGAGCAGTACTTC,CASSLARASYEQYF
TRBD2,-,TRBV6-1,TRBJ2-1,TGTGCCAGCGCGCCGGGGGTGATAGCGGGAGATGAGCAGTTCTTC,CASAPGVIAGDEQFF
-,-,TRBV6-1,TRBJ2-3,TGTGCCAGCAGCCACGGACCGGCGAACACCGGGGAGCAGTATTTT,CASSHGPANTGEQYF